This TCR beta chain was captured in a study of cytomegalovirus exposure and HLA in healthy donors. Points from the study as a whole: In a later analysis, HLA-C alleles had the fewest associated TCRs, DRB1 alleles the most.

For this clone: The target antigen is unknown.

A multiplex PCR was run with 60 Vbeta primers and 13 Jbeta primers. Repertoires were generated with immunoSEQ multiplex PCR, while TCRdb's copy carries only in-frame clones and drops some. The sample includes about 130,000 clones. CDR1 is SQVTM, CDR2 ANQGSEA, per germline. The CDR3 runs to 13 residues. Trimming cost V 4 bases and J 6 bases; bases outside gene matches: 5. The sample taken for sequencing was PBMCs. This chain uses TRBV29-1 with TRBJ2-1; 8 bases line up with TRBD2. This sequence originates from a woman in her thirties or forties in good health and CMV-seronegative. CDR3 in DNA: TGCAGCGTTGGAGCGGGGGCCATCAATGAGCAGTTCTTC. Its translation is CSVGAGAINEQFF.